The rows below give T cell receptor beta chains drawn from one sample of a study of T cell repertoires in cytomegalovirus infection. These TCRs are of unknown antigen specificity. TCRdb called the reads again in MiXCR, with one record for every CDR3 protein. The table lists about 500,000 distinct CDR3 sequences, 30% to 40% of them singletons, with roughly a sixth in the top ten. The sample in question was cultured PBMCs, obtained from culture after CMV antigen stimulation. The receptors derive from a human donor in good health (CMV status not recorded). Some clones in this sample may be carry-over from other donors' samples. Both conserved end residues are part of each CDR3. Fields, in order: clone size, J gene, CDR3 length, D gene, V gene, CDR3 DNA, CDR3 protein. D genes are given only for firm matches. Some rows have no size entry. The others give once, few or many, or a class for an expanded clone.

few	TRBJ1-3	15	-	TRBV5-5	TGTGCCAGCAGCTTGACAGATCGCGGCGGAAACACCATATATTTT	CASSLTDRGGNTIYF
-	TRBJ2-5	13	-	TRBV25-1	TGTGCCAGTGCTAAGGGGCAGGTGGAGACCCAGTACTTC	CASAKGQVETQYF
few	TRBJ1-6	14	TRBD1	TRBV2	TGTGCCACCCAGAGGGGACAGGGAGGCTCACCCCTCCACTTT	CATQRGQGGSPLHF
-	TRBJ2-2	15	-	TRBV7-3	TGTGCCAGCAGCACGGGACTCCGGTCCACCGGGGAGCTGTTTTTT	CASSTGLRSTGELFF
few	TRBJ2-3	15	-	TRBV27	TGTGCCAGCACCTCAACCCCGGGGGGCACAGATACGCAGTATTTT	CASTSTPGGTDTQYF
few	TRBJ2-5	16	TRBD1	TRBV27	TGTGCCAGCAGTACACGACAGGGTTCGTACCAAGAGACCCAGTACTTC	CASSTRQGSYQETQYF
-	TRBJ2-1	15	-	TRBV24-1	TGTGCCACCAGTGATGGTGGGATATTTGCAAATGAGCAGTTCTTC	CATSDGGIFANEQFF
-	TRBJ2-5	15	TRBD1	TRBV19	TGTGCCAGTAGTATTCAAATCAGGGGGCGCGAGACCCAGTACTTC	CASSIQIRGRETQYF
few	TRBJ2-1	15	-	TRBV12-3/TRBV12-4	TGTGCCGATGGGCAGGGACGTACCTCCTACAATGAGCAGTTCTTC	CADGQGRTSYNEQFF
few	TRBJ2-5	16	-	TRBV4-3	TGCGCCAGCAGCCACTCCACCGGGGATTTTCAAGAGACCCAGTACTTC	CASSHSTGDFQETQYF
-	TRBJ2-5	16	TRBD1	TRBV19	TGTGCCAGTAGTATAATTGCAGGGGGATTATTAGAGACCCAGTACTTC	CASSIIAGGLLETQYF
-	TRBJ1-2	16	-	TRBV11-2	TGTGCCAGCAGCCTCGGAGCTTCCGGGACTAACTATGGCTACACCTTC	CASSLGASGTNYGYTF
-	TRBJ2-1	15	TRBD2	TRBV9	TGTGCCAGCAGCGTAGTGGGACTAGCGGGAGAAGAGCAGTTCTTC	CASSVVGLAGEEQFF
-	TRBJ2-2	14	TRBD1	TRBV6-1	TGTGCCAGCAGTAGGGGGCAGGGAACCGGGGAGCTGTTTTTT	CASSRGQGTGELFF
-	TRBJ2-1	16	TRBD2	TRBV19	TGTGCCACTACCGGTTTAGGACTAGCGGGAGTCAATGAGCAGTTCTTC	CATTGLGLAGVNEQFF
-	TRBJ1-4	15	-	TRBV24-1	TGTGCCACCAGTAAGGGCGCAGAAACTAATGAAAAACTGTTTTTT	CATSKGAETNEKLFF
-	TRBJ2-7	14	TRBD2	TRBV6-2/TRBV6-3	TGTGCCACCCCGGTGGGCGGGAGGGCCGGTGAGCAGTACTTC	CATPVGGRAGEQYF
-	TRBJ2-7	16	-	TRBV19	TGTGCCAGTAGTATATCGCCAGGGATCGTGGCCTACGAGCAGTACTTC	CASSISPGIVAYEQYF
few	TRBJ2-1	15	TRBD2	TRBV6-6	TGTGCCAGCTATAGAGCCGGACTAGCTACGACTGAGCAGTTCTTC	CASYRAGLATTEQFF
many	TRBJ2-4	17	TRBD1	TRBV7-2	TGTGCCAGCAGCTTACGGACAGGGCGTTTGGCCAAAAACATTCAGTACTTC	CASSLRTGRLAKNIQYF
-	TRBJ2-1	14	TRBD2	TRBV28	TGTGCCAGCAGCCCCTCGGGGACTAGAGGGGTATGGTTCTTC	CASSPSGTRGVWFF
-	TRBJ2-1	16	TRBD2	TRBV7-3	TGTGCCAGCAGCTTAAGGGGGACTAGCGGGTCCGATGAGCAGTTCTTC	CASSLRGTSGSDEQFF
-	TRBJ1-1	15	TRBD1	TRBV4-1	TGCGCCAGCAGCCATCCGGGACAGGGTACCACTGAAGCTTTCTTT	CASSHPGQGTTEAFF
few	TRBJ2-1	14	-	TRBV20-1	TGCAGTGCTAGCGTCAGCGGCCCCTACAATGAGCAGTTCTTC	CSASVSGPYNEQFF
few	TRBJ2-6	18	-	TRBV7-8	TGTGCCAGCAGCTTTAGTCTTTTGAGGCGGTCTGGGGCCAACGTCCTGACTTTC	CASSFSLLRRSGANVLTF
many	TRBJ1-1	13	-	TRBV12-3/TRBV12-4	TGTGCCAGCAGGTGGCACGTGAACACTGAAGCTTTCTTT	CASRWHVNTEAFF